The 4 T cell receptor beta chains listed next were all sequenced from one sample in a study of Ad26.COV2.S vaccination and SARS-CoV-2 variants. Sequencing was performed with immunoSEQ multiplex PCR; in TCRdb, only in-frame clones are kept and a portion is missing. The repertoire includes 400,000 or so clones, 70% to 90% of them detected once, and 3.5% sits in the top ten. Treatment of the sample: some 20 received Ad26.COV2.S at low or high dose, single or two shots; 5 received placebo; per-sample allocation not given. Sampling happened 63 days after the first vaccine or placebo injection. Sequenced material: peripheral blood, taken in a trial of Ad26.COV2.S vaccine versus placebo. The receptors were sampled from a person between 18 and 65 years old who received the Ad26.COV2.S COVID-19 vaccine or a placebo.

This CDR3 is CASSLKPTRGNEQFF. Written as DNA, the CDR3 is TGTGCCAGCAGCCTAAAGCCTACGAGGGGCAATGAGCAGTTCTTC. The chain combines TRBV14 with TRBJ2-1; D might be TRBD1 or TRBD2, each matching 5 bases. The V end was cut by 4 bases, the J end by 6 bases, with 16 bases between. The CDR3 is 15 residues long. Germline CDR1 is SGHDN and CDR2 is FVKESK.

This chain connects TRBV4-1 to TRBJ1-1; a weak D match, TRBD1 (6 bases). V lost 0 bases and J 7 bases, leaving 24 bases between the germline ends. The CDR3 contains 18 residues. The germline CDR1 and CDR2 sequences are MGHRA and YSYEKL. The CDR3 region is CASSQEGGLGGASNEAFF. As DNA, the CDR3 is TGCGCCAGCAGCCAAGAGGGGGGCCTGGGGGGCGCGTCTAATGAAGCTTTCTTT.

The V gene is TRBV27, the J gene TRBJ1-6; maybe TRBD1 (6 bases). CDR3 length: 17 amino acids. Germline loops: CDR1 MNHEY, CDR2 SMNVEV (reference sequence). Trimming cost V 5 bases and J 14 bases, with 28 bases left between them. DNA of the CDR3: TGTGCCAGCAGTGAGGTCTTTGAGGGACAAGACCGTTTGACCCTCCACTTT. Amino acid sequence: CASSEVFEGQDRLTLHF.

V is TRBV5-1 and J is TRBJ2-7, with TRBD2 as a possible D gene (7 bases). Deletions cut 4 bases from V and 5 bases from J, with 19 bases between. The CDR3 is 15 residues long. Germline values: CDR1 SGHRS, CDR2 YFSETQ. This chain's CDR3 is CASSVVGGRGNEQYF. The CDR3 region has the DNA TGCGCCAGCAGCGTAGTGGGTGGGAGGGGGAACGAGCAGTACTTC. Combining the CDR3 with reference TRBV5-1 and TRBJ2-7 gives the whole variable domain KAGVTQTPRYLIKTRGQQVTLSCSPISGHRSVSWYQQTPGQGLQFLFEYFSETQRNKGNFPGRFSGRQFSNSRSEMNVSTLELGDSALYLCASSVVGGRGNEQYFGPGTRLTVT.